This T cell receptor (beta chain) was identified in a study of blood T cell repertoires in COVID-19. In Cohort 3, a recovered donor had either two negative PCRs, clearance, or symptom resolution. The authors' processing: Nucleated cell number was recorded as an estimate derived from reference gene primer amplification. Assay: immunoSEQ multiplex PCR; the TCRdb copy retains only in-frame clones and omits some. V, J and clone size are those of that table, while D and trimming were read from the DNA. The table shows about 310,000 clones, with 70% to 90% occurring only once. Germline V gene lookup returns CDR1 GTSNPN and CDR2 SVGIG (reference sequence). V lost 2 bases, J lost 7 bases, and 7 bases stayed unmatched. The CDR3 has 14 amino acids.

Sequencing input: PBMCs or T cells enriched from blood (not recorded which). V and J are TRBV30 and TRBJ1-1; 10 bases are a match to TRBD1. This clonotype originated in a woman between 35 and 50 years old who had recovered from COVID-19. The chain's CDR3 is CAWSRQGALGEAFF. As DNA, the CDR3 is TGTGCCTGGAGTAGACAGGGGGCGCTGGGTGAAGCTTTCTTT.